A selection of T cell receptor beta chains follows, all from one sample in a study of cytomegalovirus exposure and HLA in healthy donors. Sequencing was performed with immunoSEQ multiplex PCR; in TCRdb, only in-frame clones are kept and a portion is missing. The sample lists around 59,000 clones, 80% occurring once. The specimen was PBMCs. The source of these receptors is a woman in her thirties or forties in good health and CMV-seronegative. Both conserved end residues are part of each CDR3. The D gene is left open where the match is weak. Size is omitted from some rows. Given values are once, few, many or a class for expanded clones.

J gene	V gene	D gene	clone size	CDR3 DNA	CDR3 protein
TRBJ2-7	TRBV19	.	.	TGTGCCAGTAGTATCACGGCGGAAAGCTTGTACGAGCAGTACTTC	CASSITAESLYEQYF
TRBJ2-1	TRBV5-4	TRBD2	.	TGTGCCAGCAGCTTAAAACTAGCGGCCTACAATGAGCAGTTCTTC	CASSLKLAAYNEQFF
TRBJ2-2	TRBV5-1	TRBD2	.	TGCGCCAGCAGCCCAGGACTAGCGGGCACCGGGGAGCTGTTTTTT	CASSPGLAGTGELFF
TRBJ2-2	TRBV19	TRBD2	.	TGTGCCAGTACCACCCTAGCGGGGACGAACACCGGGGAGCTGTTTTTT	CASTTLAGTNTGELFF
TRBJ2-3	TRBV18	TRBD1	.	TGTGCCAGCTGGGGACAGGCGTCTAGCACAGATACGCAGTATTTT	CASWGQASSTDTQYF
TRBJ2-7	TRBV4-1	TRBD1	few	TGCGCCAGCAGCCTAACAGGGGTGCCCTACGAGCAGTACTTC	CASSLTGVPYEQYF
TRBJ2-5	TRBV4-1	TRBD2	.	TGCGCCAGCAGCCAGGTAGCGGGAGTTCAAGAGACCCAGTACTTC	CASSQVAGVQETQYF
TRBJ2-3	TRBV7-2	.	once	TGTGCCAGCAGCTCTTCCGGGACTGCCATCACAGATACGCAGTATTTT	CASSSSGTAITDTQYF
TRBJ2-3	TRBV28	.	.	TGTGCCAGCAGTTTATGGGGGGCTAGCGGAACGAGAGATACGCAGTATTTT	CASSLWGASGTRDTQYF
TRBJ1-4	TRBV19	TRBD1	.	TGTGCCAGTAGTAGGGCAGGGGGCTATGAAAAACTGTTTTTT	CASSRAGGYEKLFF
TRBJ2-1	TRBV4-3	.	.	TGCGCCAGCAGCCAAGTGGGCGGGCGCCTCTACAATGAGCAGTTCTTC	CASSQVGGRLYNEQFF
TRBJ2-3	TRBV19	.	.	TGTGCCAGTAGTATTCCCGGTTATACGCAGTATTTT	CASSIPGYTQYF
TRBJ2-6	TRBV11-1	.	.	TGTGCCAGCAGCTCCCCGGGGGGGGCCAACGTCCTGACTTTC	CASSSPGGANVLTF
TRBJ1-1	TRBV7-3	TRBD1	few	TGTGCCAGCAGCGCGTCGACAGGGGGCGAAGCTTTCTTT	CASSASTGGEAFF
TRBJ2-5	TRBV2	.	.	TGTGCCAGCAGTGGTTTCAGCCAAGAGACCCAGTACTTC	CASSGFSQETQYF
TRBJ2-7	TRBV5-1	TRBD1	.	TGCGCCAGCAGCGCAGGGGGCGCGAAATACGAGCAGTACTTC	CASSAGGAKYEQYF
TRBJ2-5	TRBV27	.	.	TGTGCCAGCAGTTTATTGGGGGGTGGAGAGACCCAGTACTTC	CASSLLGGGETQYF